This TCR beta chain was sequenced during a study of cytomegalovirus exposure and HLA in healthy donors (dated by TCRdb to the late 2010s). Regarding the research as a whole: An earlier analysis of some 620 of the donors reported 250 to 300 Gb of sequence data and roughly 120 million unique TCR beta sequences obtained from 150 million to 200 million T cells. An early release that covered fewer than 800 HLA-typed donors contained about 300 gigabases of sequencing data and 70 million to 100 million unique TCR sequences. The genetic ancestry cluster associated with self-reported Caucasian donors included over 80% of the approximately 410 genotyped donors. The aim of the study was to test whether cataloging public T cell receptors could identify signatures of past pathogen exposure. The study used immunosequencing to profile the T cell repertoires of under 700 subjects and linked those repertoires to cytomegalovirus serostatus. Besides the first cohort of roughly 660 subjects, a separate validation cohort made up of over 95 different subjects was used. To predict cytomegalovirus infection status, the study combined high-throughput TCR immunosequencing, statistical association of individual TCRs with disease status, and machine learning. To study patterns of TCR occurrence, a later analysis re-analyzed previously published TCR beta repertoires from 650 to 750 donors and added high-resolution HLA genotyping. Rather than drawing on any new phenotypic data, the later analysis identified candidate immune exposures from TCR beta sequences and the way those sequences occurred across donors. An earlier analysis of approximately 640 of the donors applied high-throughput TCR beta sequencing to assess whether each TCR beta V gene segment acted as functional or pseudogenic. Donor age, sex, ethnicity and CMV serostatus were compiled alongside the repertoire data. Genome-wide SNP genotypes for about 65% of the 666 donors were used in a later genetic analysis, which treated that subset as a discovery cohort. All discovery cohort repertoires had been generated using a single sequencing platform. HLA typing included class I and class II loci at four-digit resolution. Typing coverage differed by locus: A, B, C, DRB1 and DQB1 were typed in about 629-630 donors, DQA1 in approximately 520, DPA1 in approximately 610, and DPB1 in approximately 450. Roughly 5 DR-DQ haplotypes were handled as single units for association and clustering, since linkage in the cohort was strong. Across approximately 400 genotyped donors of the cohort, an average of about 200,000 unique TCR beta nucleotide sequences per donor were sequenced, and roughly 20% of those sequences were non-productive. Study-wide conclusions, independent of this receptor: Linkage disequilibrium might explain the correlated functional status among segregating V segments, but an unknown experimental factor could not be ruled out. Broadly in line with IMGT annotations, most TCR beta V segments showed up in productive rearrangements about 87% or about 30% of the time in an earlier analysis of around 550 of the donors. In a later genetic analysis, fewer N-insertions in productive TCRs were reported among donors in an Asian-associated ancestry cluster than the roughly 700-donor mean. HLA typing was unavailable for some donors at each locus, so association tests used only the typed subset. According to a later analysis, TCR association rates differed among HLA loci, with DRB1 alleles showing the most associated TCRs and HLA-C alleles showing the fewest. According to a later analysis, most CMV-associated TCR beta chains appeared to be HLA-restricted, and the HLA associations seemed to be driven largely by CMV exposure. The only immune exposure information available for the cohort was CMV serostatus. An association between a missense DCLRE1C variant and V-gene and J-gene trimming of TCR beta chains was found in a later genetic analysis and replicated in an independent cohort. Most TCR sequences were observed very rarely across donors, whereas some public TCRs were present in many individuals. In vitro tests confirmed that a few of the cytomegalovirus-associated TCR beta chains recognize cytomegalovirus antigens. The study gave a list of some 150 TCR beta chains associated with cytomegalovirus. In a later analysis, HLA-associated TCR beta chains showed more clonal expansion and lower generation probabilities than non-associated chains that were equally common. In both the original and validation cohorts, the classifier was reported to diagnose cytomegalovirus status with high specificity and sensitivity. Specific HLA alleles were associated with 16,951 TCR beta sequences at a false discovery rate of 0.05 in a later analysis. The sequencing pipeline was judged likely to have produced a cluster of highly shared sequence variants as a technical artifact. The presence/absence analyses assumed that sequencing depth was roughly uniform across donors, and that assumption may not be true. A further reported finding was that TCR beta sequences accurately predicted the HLA-A and HLA-B alleles for most subjects in the first cohort. Some IMGT-functional V segments, including TRBV6-2 and TRBV6-3, could not be told apart with the 87-base-pair reads, so those segments were excluded. The authors suggested that the approach could potentially be extended to other disease states and immunological phenotypes. This cohort had only TCR beta chains sequenced, and the lack of alpha or paired-chain data limited which features could be detected. The earlier analysis of 450 to 700 of the donors excluded seventeen rarely observed V segments, including chromosome 9 orphons, because counts were too low. According to a later analysis, parvovirus B19, influenza, CMV and Epstein-Barr virus appeared linked to several top co-occurrence clusters. When HLA alleles, especially DR and DQ, strongly co-occurred, TCR associations were difficult to assign to individual alleles.

The cohort was made up of 500 to 800 healthy bone marrow donors. At the time of sampling, all cohort members were nominally healthy, though unrecorded immune exposures were likely present. The donor was CMV seropositive and was included in the group of 290 or so seropositive cohort members. Each donor provided a peripheral blood sample, and peripheral blood mononuclear cells were used for TCR beta sequencing. The Qiagen DNeasy Blood Extraction Kit was used to extract genomic DNA from the blood cell samples. CDR1 and CDR2 are read off the germline V gene as MGHRA and YSYEKL. From its cysteine to its phenylalanine, the CDR3 spans 17 amino acids. Here the CDR3 DNA is all that survives: 51 bases in frame from base 1. Deletion took 4 bases off V and 0 bases off J, with a span of 16 bases between the germline ends. Libraries were constructed by the immunoSEQ multiplex PCR assay. The multiplex PCR relied on a mix of 60 forward primers for TCR Vbeta segments and 13 reverse primers for TCR Jbeta segments. A multiplex PCR assay on genomic DNA amplified the CDR3 region of rearranged TCR beta genes. Amplified TCR beta libraries were sequenced as 87-base-pair reads on the Illumina HiSeq System. The original pipeline was this. A later analysis tallied around 80 million unique TCR beta chains across the 666 repertoires, and about 10 million of those chains were shared by two or more donors. Raw reads were error-corrected and collapsed into unique sequences with a nearest-neighbor algorithm that merged closely related sequences to remove PCR and sequencing errors. V, D and J gene segments were assigned by aligning CDR3 sequences to IMGT reference sequences. Each retained sequence needed at least a six-nucleotide match to both a V gene segment and a J gene segment. A rearrangement was called productive if the CDR3 had no stop codons and remained in frame with V and J, and every other rearrangement was called non-productive. CDR3 was defined by IMGT convention, running from the second conserved V-encoded cysteine to the conserved J-encoded phenylalanine. The earlier analysis of 500 to 750 of the donors excluded any sequence lacking an unambiguous match to a single V gene segment. An earlier analysis of 550 to 650 of the donors classified V segments as functional when productive rearrangements were above 56.7% and as segregating when the standard deviation between donors was above 5%. A statistical classification framework was developed to diagnose cytomegalovirus status using the catalog of TCR beta chain sequences. In a later analysis, V and J genes were assigned by comparing TCR nucleotide sequences against IMGT/GENE-DB human TR gene sequences. In a later analysis, CDR3 sequences and most-parsimonious VDJ recombination scenarios were assigned using the TCRdist pipeline. In a later analysis, each TCR beta chain was defined by its CDR3 amino acid sequence together with its V-gene family, and reads without a unique V-gene family were excluded. In a later analysis, 450 to 600 highly shared, low-generation-probability nucleotide sequences were removed to address suspected cross-contamination and a sequencing artifact. A later analysis calculated a clonal expansion index for each public chain from normalized within-repertoire ranks of inferred template counts. In a later analysis, generation probabilities were computed using a VDJ recombination model fitted to out-of-frame rearrangements, and the results were checked against IGoR. Hypergeometric tests were used in a later analysis to score TCR-TCR, TCR-HLA and TCR-CMV co-occurrence, with a repertoire-size bias correction applied to the TCR pairs. To estimate false discovery rates, a later analysis permuted the HLA or CMV assignments 20 times. In a later analysis, co-occurring TCRs were grouped with DBSCAN, and TCRdist sequence similarity was added when clustering was performed within HLA-allele-positive subsets. For co-occurrence clustering, repertoires with fewer than 30,000 or more than 120,000 public chains were excluded, along with about five repertoires with anomalous nucleotide sharing. What TCRdb holds here is the immuneACCESS table cut down to in-frame rearrangements. Part of the clones is not present; checked against another copy, under half of the missing clones reflect an unresolved V gene, and the others are unexplained. V and J calls and clone size follow that table, whereas D and trimming were derived from the DNA. The sample table shows around 190,000 clones, and roughly 88% are seen once. The top ten hold about 1.3% of the sample.

Worth noting for this clone: What antigen it recognizes has not been identified. Within one base of it there is no much larger clone, and no base qualities were kept.

This TCR derives from a girl under 10 years old in good health and CMV-seropositive. Sequencing was performed on PBMCs. The chain links TRBV4-1 with TRBJ1-5; the D gene assignment is ambiguous. CDR3 loop: CASSRTTVPHSNQPQHF. The DNA reads as follows: TGCGCCAGCAGCCGGACTACGGTACCCCATAGCAATCAGCCCCAGCATTTT.